These 6 T cell receptor beta chains came from one sample sequenced in a study of blood T cell repertoires in COVID-19. Assay: immunoSEQ multiplex PCR; the TCRdb copy retains only in-frame clones and omits some. The table includes over 350,000 clones, just over 85% detected once. The sample comprised peripheral blood. These receptor sequences come from a woman aged 25-40 years with active or convalescent COVID-19.

The chain recombines TRBV5-5 with TRBJ2-1, with D possibly matching TRBD1 (5 bases). CDR1 is SGHKS, CDR2 YYEKEE, per germline (reference sequence). V gave up 5 bases and J gave up 8 bases, with 14 bases separating them. The CDR3 is made up of 13 amino acids. This CDR3 reads CASRAPGIHEQFF. The DNA of the CDR3 is TGTGCCAGCAGGGCGCCAGGGATCCATGAGCAGTTCTTC.

The V call is TRBV19, the J call TRBJ2-7; D might be TRBD1 (5 bases). The CDR3 extends over 13 amino acids. Germline CDR1 LNHDA, CDR2 SQIVND (reference sequence). The ends were cut back, 3 bases at V and 3 bases at J, with 9 bases in the middle. CDR3 loop: CASSIATVYEQYF. The CDR3 DNA reads as TGTGCCAGTAGTATCGCGACAGTCTACGAGCAGTACTTC.

This chain uses TRBV5-6 with TRBJ2-1; 8 nucleotides match TRBD2. The trim removed 2 bases at V and 10 bases at J, leaving 17 bases unmatched. The germline V gene has CDR1 SGHDT and CDR2 YYEEEE. This CDR3 has 17 residues. CDR3 in DNA: TGTGCCAGCAGCTTTGGAGTTCCGGGACTAGTTGTCCGCGAGCAGTTCTTC. Residues: CASSFGVPGLVVREQFF.

This clone was seen just once. This rearrangement joins TRBV2 to TRBJ2-2, with 8 bases identical to TRBD1. Germline values: CDR1 SNHLY, CDR2 FYNNEI. This CDR3 is built from 15 residues. The ends lost 6 bases at V and 0 bases at J; junction bases unmatched: 3. The CDR3 bases are TGTGCCAGCAGGGACAGGGAGTCGAACACCGGGGAGCTGTTTTTT. This sequence encodes CASRDRESNTGELFF.

The gene calls are TRBV2 and TRBJ1-1, with TRBD1 identical over 11 bases. This CDR3 has 13 amino acids. Germline V lookup: CDR1 SNHLY, CDR2 FYNNEI. V was clipped by 10 bases and J by 4 bases; unmatched bases: 5. The CDR3 region is CATGDRGVTEAFF. The CDR3 nucleotides are TGTGCCACTGGGGACAGGGGGGTCACTGAAGCTTTCTTT.

The J gene is TRBJ2-1, the V gene TRBV11-2; D is perhaps TRBD1 (5 bases). The length of the CDR3 is 12 residues. Germline CDR1 SGHAT, CDR2 FQNNGV. Trimming left V 3 bases short and J 9 bases short, with 9 bases between. The CDR3 sequence: CASSFQGIEQFF. The CDR3 DNA sequence: TGTGCCAGCAGCTTTCAGGGAATTGAGCAGTTCTTC.